The rows below give T cell receptor beta chains drawn from one sample of a study of shared clonotypes between healthy human individuals. Sequencing used immunoSEQ multiplex PCR; TCRdb keeps in-frame clones, though not all of them. The sample lists 400,000 to 550,000 clones, 65% to 80% occurring once. Sequencing was done on a sample of PBMCs. Receptors were obtained from a woman aged 40 to 50 in good health. Some clones in this sample may be carry-over from other donors' samples. CDR3s include the opening cysteine and the closing phenylalanine or tryptophan. The order of the fields is J gene, D gene, clone size, V gene, CDR3 DNA, CDR3 protein. The D gene is left open where the match is weak. The size entry is marked missing in some rows and otherwise reads once, few, many or a size class.

TRBJ2-1 - - TRBV28 TGTGCCAGCAGTCCCCTGATTCGTGAGCAGTTCTTC CASSPLIREQFF
TRBJ1-2 - - TRBV2 TGTGCCAGCAAAAGTAACTATGGCTACACCTTC CASKSNYGYTF
TRBJ2-7 TRBD1 - TRBV10-3 TGTGCCATCAGAGACAGGGGGCAGGACGACGAGCAGTACTTC CAIRDRGQDDEQYF
TRBJ2-2 - - TRBV6-8 TGTGCCCGCTTTAGCGGCGGGGAGCTGTTTTTT CARFSGGELFF
TRBJ2-7 - - TRBV20-1 TGCAGCTTAGGGGTCCACGAGCAGTACTTC CSLGVHEQYF
TRBJ1-5 TRBD1 - TRBV5-3 TGTGCCAGAAGCCCCCGGGACAGGGGCAATCAGCCCCAGCATTTT CARSPRDRGNQPQHF
TRBJ2-5 TRBD1 - TRBV7-9 TGTGCCAGCAGCAATTCGGACAGGGGCTGGAAAGAGACCCAGTACTTC CASSNSDRGWKETQYF
TRBJ2-3 - - TRBV7-9 TGTGCCAGCAGCTTAGTTCAATCAGGGAGAGATACGCAGTATTTT CASSLVQSGRDTQYF
TRBJ2-7 - - TRBV7-9 TGTGCCAGCCAGGGGGGACGCTTAACCTACGAGCAGTACTTC CASQGGRLTYEQYF
TRBJ1-2 - - TRBV7-9 TGTGCCAGCAGCTCGACAGCTAACTATGGCTACACCTTC CASSSTANYGYTF
TRBJ2-1 TRBD2 - TRBV7-9 TGTGCCAGCAGGGATCCGGGACTAGCGGCTGTAAGCTCCTACAATGAGCAGTTCTTC CASRDPGLAAVSSYNEQFF
TRBJ2-7 TRBD2 - TRBV7-2 TGTGCCAGCAGCATAACTAGCGGGGCCTACGAGCAGTACTTC CASSITSGAYEQYF
TRBJ1-1 TRBD1 - TRBV11-1 TGTGCCAGCAGACCGGACAGGGCGGGGTTGAACACTGAAGCTTTCTTT CASRPDRAGLNTEAFF
TRBJ2-1 - - TRBV7-2 TGTGCCAGCAGCGTTACGCGGACACTCAATGAGCAGTTCTTC CASSVTRTLNEQFF
TRBJ2-2 - - TRBV7-9 TGTGCCAGCAGATCCCCCGGTCCATTACTCGGGGAGCTGTTTTTT CASRSPGPLLGELFF
TRBJ2-2 TRBD1 - TRBV6-1 TGTGCCAGCAGCCGGACAGGGGGCACCGGGGAGCTGTTTTTT CASSRTGGTGELFF
TRBJ1-5 - - TRBV19 TGTGCCAGTAAACGGGGGACTGAAAATCAGCCCCAGCATTTT CASKRGTENQPQHF
TRBJ2-3 TRBD2 - TRBV4-1 TGCGCCAGCAGCCAAGATTCGTTCGCTAGCGGGAGAACAGATACGCAGTATTTT CASSQDSFASGRTDTQYF
TRBJ1-5 - many TRBV4-3 TGCGCCAGCAGCCAATCGTGGCAGGGTGGCCAGCCCCAGCATTTT CASSQSWQGGQPQHF
TRBJ2-7 TRBD1 - TRBV5-1 TGCGCCAGCAGCTCAACAGGGGTGGGCTACGAGCAGTACTTC CASSSTGVGYEQYF
TRBJ2-7 TRBD2 few TRBV5-1 TGCGCCAGCAGCTCGGGACTAGCGAACGACGAGCAGTACTTC CASSSGLANDEQYF
TRBJ2-2 - - TRBV5-5 TGTGCCAGCAGCTTGACAGGGTCTGAGGGGGAGCTGTTTTTT CASSLTGSEGELFF
TRBJ2-7 - - TRBV5-4 TGTGCCAGCAGCTCTCCCCCGCAGAACGAGCAGTACTTC CASSSPPQNEQYF
TRBJ2-7 - - TRBV29-1 TGCAGCGTTGAAATTGGTCGGACTTCCGCGCAGCAGTACTTC CSVEIGRTSAQQYF